The entry that follows covers one T cell receptor beta chain sequence. Its specificity is not known. The data stem from a study of cytomegalovirus exposure and HLA in healthy donors. Findings of the study overall: A later analysis reportedly found fewer N-insertions in an Asian-associated ancestry cluster than the roughly 680-donor mean.

In the PCR, 60 Vbeta and 13 Jbeta primers were used. Here immunoSEQ multiplex PCR was the method, and the copy in TCRdb shows in-frame clones only, minus some. The sample has 160,000 or so clones, around 83% seen once. The CDR3 runs 14 residues. Germline-derived CDR1 and CDR2 are SGHRS and YFSETQ. The ends lost 7 bases at V and 5 bases at J; junction bases unmatched: 6. The chain is built from TRBV5-1 and TRBJ1-6, with 7 bases aligning to TRBD1. Sequencing was performed on PBMCs. This TCR derives from a middle-aged man in good health and CMV-seropositive. CDR3 sequence reads: CASQTGLDNSPLHF. The CDR3 nucleotides are TGCGCCAGCCAGACAGGGTTGGATAATTCACCCCTCCACTTT.